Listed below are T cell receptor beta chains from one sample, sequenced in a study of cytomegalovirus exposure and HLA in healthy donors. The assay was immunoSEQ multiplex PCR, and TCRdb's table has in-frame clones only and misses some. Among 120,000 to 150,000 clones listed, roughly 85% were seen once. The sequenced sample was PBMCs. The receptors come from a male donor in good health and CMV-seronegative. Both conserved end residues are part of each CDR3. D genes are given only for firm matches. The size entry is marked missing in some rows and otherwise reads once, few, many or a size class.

DNA: TGTGCCAGCAGCTTGGGTTGGAGAGGGTGGTTAAACACTGAAGCTTTCTTT; CDR3: CASSLGWRGWLNTEAFF; J: TRBJ1-1; size: -; D: -; V: TRBV5-6
DNA: TGTGCCAGTAGTATGTCCAGGGAGGGCAATGAGCAGTTCTTC; CDR3: CASSMSREGNEQFF; J: TRBJ2-1; size: -; D: TRBD2; V: TRBV19
DNA: TGTGCCAGTAGTACCAGGAACACTGAAGCTTTCTTT; CDR3: CASSTRNTEAFF; J: TRBJ1-1; size: -; D: -; V: TRBV19
DNA: TGTGCCACCAGGGCAACAGGGGGACACGAATACAATGAGCAGTTCTTC; CDR3: CATRATGGHEYNEQFF; J: TRBJ2-1; size: -; D: TRBD1; V: TRBV15
DNA: TGTGCCAGCAGCCAAGATCGGGTAGCGGGAGCTCCAGAGACCCAGTACTTC; CDR3: CASSQDRVAGAPETQYF; J: TRBJ2-5; size: -; D: TRBD2; V: TRBV14
DNA: TGTGCCAGCAGCGCCGGGACAAACCCCGGCGGGGAGCTGTTTTTT; CDR3: CASSAGTNPGGELFF; J: TRBJ2-2; size: -; D: -; V: TRBV6-1
DNA: TGTGCCAGCAGCTTAGTTGCGGGGGCACGGGAGACCCAGTACTTC; CDR3: CASSLVAGARETQYF; J: TRBJ2-5; size: -; D: -; V: TRBV7-2
DNA: TGTGCCATCAGTGAGGGGAGGGTCTATGGCTACACCTTC; CDR3: CAISEGRVYGYTF; J: TRBJ1-2; size: once; D: -; V: TRBV10-3
DNA: TGTGCCAGCAGTGACAGGGGGGGGACTGCCGATACGCAGTATTTT; CDR3: CASSDRGGTADTQYF; J: TRBJ2-3; size: -; D: -; V: TRBV6-4
DNA: TGCGCCAGCAGCTTGCAACGGGGGGCTAACACCGGGGAGCTGTTTTTT; CDR3: CASSLQRGANTGELFF; J: TRBJ2-2; size: once; D: -; V: TRBV5-1
DNA: TGTGCCAGCAGCCCCCCTTGGGGAAGGGGCAAAAACATTCAGTACTTC; CDR3: CASSPPWGRGKNIQYF; J: TRBJ2-4; size: -; D: -; V: TRBV7-2
DNA: TGTGCCAGCAGAGAACAGGGGTTAAGCACTGAAGCTTTCTTT; CDR3: CASREQGLSTEAFF; J: TRBJ1-1; size: -; D: TRBD1; V: TRBV2
DNA: TGTGCCCTGGAGTCAGGGGGCAGGGGCTATGGCTACACCTTC; CDR3: CALESGGRGYGYTF; J: TRBJ1-2; size: -; D: TRBD1; V: TRBV6-1
DNA: TGCGCCAGCAGCTTGGGTACTAGCGGGGTGGGAAATGAGCAGTTCTTC; CDR3: CASSLGTSGVGNEQFF; J: TRBJ2-1; size: once; D: TRBD2; V: TRBV5-1
DNA: TGTGCCAGCAGCTTAATATTAACTAGCGGGCTCAATGAGCAGTTCTTC; CDR3: CASSLILTSGLNEQFF; J: TRBJ2-1; size: -; D: TRBD2; V: TRBV7-6
DNA: TGTGCCAGCAGTGATTTAGTCCATGGCTACACCTTC; CDR3: CASSDLVHGYTF; J: TRBJ1-2; size: -; D: -; V: TRBV25-1
DNA: TGTGCCAGCAGCCCCGAAGCGAGCGGGGACCAAGAGACCCAGTACTTC; CDR3: CASSPEASGDQETQYF; J: TRBJ2-5; size: once; D: TRBD2; V: TRBV6-6
DNA: TGCGCCAGCACTCCTGGAGGAGCGGGAACCGGGGAGCTGTTTTTT; CDR3: CASTPGGAGTGELFF; J: TRBJ2-2; size: -; D: TRBD2; V: TRBV4-3
DNA: TGTGCCAGCAGTTTGGGGACAGGCTCCTACGAGCAGTACTTC; CDR3: CASSLGTGSYEQYF; J: TRBJ2-7; size: once; D: TRBD1; V: TRBV6-5
DNA: TGTGCCAGCAGCCCCCTCCGCGGTTCTGACGAGCAGTACTTC; CDR3: CASSPLRGSDEQYF; J: TRBJ2-7; size: -; D: -; V: TRBV11-1
DNA: TGCGCCAGCAGCTTAGGACTAGCGGGGTACAATGAGCAGTTCTTC; CDR3: CASSLGLAGYNEQFF; J: TRBJ2-1; size: -; D: TRBD2; V: TRBV5-1
DNA: TGCGCCAGCAGCCAAGAAGACGGGTGGGTTGAAAAACTGTTTTTT; CDR3: CASSQEDGWVEKLFF; J: TRBJ1-4; size: -; D: -; V: TRBV4-1
DNA: TGTGCCAGCAGTGATCTGATATCTCGCGGCGGGAGGGCCGCTCTCGATGAGCAGTTCTTC; CDR3: CASSDLISRGGRAALDEQFF; J: TRBJ2-1; size: few; D: TRBD2; V: TRBV6-1
DNA: TGTGCCAGCACCATTGGCGGGCGCAGCACAGATACGCAGTATTTT; CDR3: CASTIGGRSTDTQYF; J: TRBJ2-3; size: -; D: -; V: TRBV5-6
DNA: TGTGCCAGCAGCTTAGGGACAGTGAACACTGAAGCTTTCTTT; CDR3: CASSLGTVNTEAFF; J: TRBJ1-1; size: -; D: -; V: TRBV7-9
DNA: TGTGCCAGCAGTTACTCGGCGCGGGGGTCCTACGAGCAGTACTTC; CDR3: CASSYSARGSYEQYF; J: TRBJ2-7; size: -; D: TRBD2; V: TRBV6-6
DNA: TGTGCCAGCAGTGATATTGTCGTGGGCGGGGGAATCACAGATACGCAGTATTTT; CDR3: CASSDIVVGGGITDTQYF; J: TRBJ2-3; size: -; D: TRBD2; V: TRBV2
DNA: TGTGCCATCAGTTATCAGGGTCAAGAGACCCAGTACTTC; CDR3: CAISYQGQETQYF; J: TRBJ2-5; size: -; D: -; V: TRBV10-3
DNA: TGTGCCTGGAGTTTGGGCCCAGATACGCAGTATTTT; CDR3: CAWSLGPDTQYF; J: TRBJ2-3; size: -; D: -; V: TRBV30
DNA: TGTGCCAGCTCACCACCGACAGGTACTAATGAAAAACTGTTTTTT; CDR3: CASSPPTGTNEKLFF; J: TRBJ1-4; size: -; D: -; V: TRBV18
DNA: TGTGCCAGCAGCTTGCCAGGACTAGCGGGGCGTTACAATGAGCAGTTCTTC; CDR3: CASSLPGLAGRYNEQFF; J: TRBJ2-1; size: once; D: TRBD2; V: TRBV5-4
DNA: TGCGCCAGCAGCCAACGGGGGAACACTGAAGCTTTCTTT; CDR3: CASSQRGNTEAFF; J: TRBJ1-1; size: few; D: -; V: TRBV4-3
DNA: TGTGCCAGCAGCTTGGGGGGGGACAGTAGTCGCTATGGCTACACCTTC; CDR3: CASSLGGDSSRYGYTF; J: TRBJ1-2; size: once; D: TRBD1; V: TRBV5-6
DNA: TGTGCCAGCAAAGGACAGGCCACCTTCGCGGGGGAGCTGTTTTTT; CDR3: CASKGQATFAGELFF; J: TRBJ2-2; size: -; D: TRBD1; V: TRBV6-1
DNA: TGCGCCAGCAGCCCCCCGGGGGACGAGCAGTACTTC; CDR3: CASSPPGDEQYF; J: TRBJ2-7; size: -; D: -; V: TRBV5-1
DNA: TGTGCCTGGAGTGTTACAGGCTATGGCTACACCTTC; CDR3: CAWSVTGYGYTF; J: TRBJ1-2; size: -; D: -; V: TRBV30
DNA: TGTGCCAGCAGCCAAGGACCCCGGTCCGAAGGAGGGACCCAGTACTTC; CDR3: CASSQGPRSEGGTQYF; J: TRBJ2-5; size: -; D: -; V: TRBV4-2
DNA: TGTTCCAGCAGTCGACAGGGGGGGATGAACACTGAAGCTTTCTTT; CDR3: CSSSRQGGMNTEAFF; J: TRBJ1-1; size: -; D: TRBD1; V: TRBV7-9
DNA: TGTGCCAGCAGCTTGGACAGGGTGACGACTGAAGCTTTCTTT; CDR3: CASSLDRVTTEAFF; J: TRBJ1-1; size: -; D: TRBD1; V: TRBV13
DNA: TGTGCCAGCAGTTACGGATGGGGGCAAGGCACTGAAGCTTTCTTT; CDR3: CASSYGWGQGTEAFF; J: TRBJ1-1; size: -; D: -; V: TRBV27
DNA: TGTGCCAGCAGCTTAGGCACAGCGAACACTGAAGCTTTCTTT; CDR3: CASSLGTANTEAFF; J: TRBJ1-1; size: -; D: -; V: TRBV7-9
DNA: TGTGCCAGCAGCCCCCGCAGCTCCTACAATGAGCAGTTCTTC; CDR3: CASSPRSSYNEQFF; J: TRBJ2-1; size: -; D: -; V: TRBV5-4
DNA: TGTGCCAGCAGCGGGACAGCACAAGAGACCCAGTACTTC; CDR3: CASSGTAQETQYF; J: TRBJ2-5; size: -; D: TRBD1; V: TRBV11-3
DNA: TGCAGCGCTCAGTCAAGCTCTGGAAACACCATATATTTT; CDR3: CSAQSSSGNTIYF; J: TRBJ1-3; size: -; D: -; V: TRBV29-1
DNA: TGTGCCAGCAGCTTGGTAGGACAGGGGGCGGGAGGCTACACCTTC; CDR3: CASSLVGQGAGGYTF; J: TRBJ1-2; size: -; D: TRBD1; V: TRBV5-4
DNA: TGTGCCAGTAGGCCGATACCGGGAGGGCCTTACTCTGGGGCCAACGTCCTGACTTTC; CDR3: CASRPIPGGPYSGANVLTF; J: TRBJ2-6; size: once; D: TRBD2; V: TRBV19
DNA: TGCGCCAGCAGTCGTCTCAGTTGGACTAGCGGGACCCCCGCCTACAATGAGCAGTTCTTC; CDR3: CASSRLSWTSGTPAYNEQFF; J: TRBJ2-1; size: -; D: TRBD2; V: TRBV4-1
DNA: TGTGCCAGCAGCTTGGCAGGGGCTCGAAACTACGAGCAGTACTTC; CDR3: CASSLAGARNYEQYF; J: TRBJ2-7; size: -; D: -; V: TRBV5-4
DNA: TGTGCCAGCAGACCTCTGGACAGGGCTGGAAACACCATATATTTT; CDR3: CASRPLDRAGNTIYF; J: TRBJ1-3; size: -; D: TRBD1; V: TRBV16
DNA: TGTGCCAGCTCACCACTCGGGGGGAGCACTGAAGCTTTCTTT; CDR3: CASSPLGGSTEAFF; J: TRBJ1-1; size: -; D: -; V: TRBV18
DNA: TGTGCCAGCAGCTTAGTTGGACAGGGGAAGAACACTGAAGCTTTCTTT; CDR3: CASSLVGQGKNTEAFF; J: TRBJ1-1; size: once; D: TRBD1; V: TRBV7-9
DNA: TGTGCCAGCAGCTTAGGGACTAGCGGACCCTACGAGCAGTACTTC; CDR3: CASSLGTSGPYEQYF; J: TRBJ2-7; size: -; D: TRBD2; V: TRBV7-2
DNA: TGTGCCAGCAGTGACGGTGCAGCGGGCGCTGGGGGCTACACCTTC; CDR3: CASSDGAAGAGGYTF; J: TRBJ1-2; size: -; D: -; V: TRBV6-1
DNA: TGTGCCAGTAGTAGAGGAGCGAACACCGGGGAGCTGTTTTTT; CDR3: CASSRGANTGELFF; J: TRBJ2-2; size: few; D: -; V: TRBV19
DNA: TGTGCCAGCAGCTTGGAGGGCAGGGGATGGACTGAAGCTTTCTTT; CDR3: CASSLEGRGWTEAFF; J: TRBJ1-1; size: -; D: -; V: TRBV5-6